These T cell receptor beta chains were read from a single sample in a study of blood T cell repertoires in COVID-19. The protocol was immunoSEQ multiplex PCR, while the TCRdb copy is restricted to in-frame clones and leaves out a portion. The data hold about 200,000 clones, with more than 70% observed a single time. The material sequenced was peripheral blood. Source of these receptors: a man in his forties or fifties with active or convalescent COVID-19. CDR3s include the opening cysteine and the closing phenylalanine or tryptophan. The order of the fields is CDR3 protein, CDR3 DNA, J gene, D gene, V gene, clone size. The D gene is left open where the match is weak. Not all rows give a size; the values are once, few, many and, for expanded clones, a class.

CDR3: CARVRVDQPQHF
DNA: TGTGCCAGGGTCCGGGTCGATCAGCCCCAGCATTTT
J: TRBJ1-5
D: .
V: TRBV27
size: .

CDR3: CANLRQIPDTGELFF
DNA: TGCGCCAACTTACGACAGATTCCGGACACCGGGGAGCTGTTTTTT
J: TRBJ2-2
D: .
V: TRBV10-1
size: .

CDR3: CASSPRGGSLEAFF
DNA: TGTGCCAGCAGCCCTCGGGGGGGCTCACTTGAAGCTTTCTTT
J: TRBJ1-1
D: .
V: TRBV7-9
size: .

CDR3: CASRSGTVSYEQYF
DNA: TGCGCCAGCAGATCCGGGACAGTCTCCTACGAGCAGTACTTC
J: TRBJ2-7
D: TRBD1
V: TRBV5-1
size: few

CDR3: CASSTTVGSYEQYF
DNA: TGTGCCAGTAGTACGACAGTGGGATCCTACGAGCAGTACTTC
J: TRBJ2-7
D: .
V: TRBV19
size: .

CDR3: CASSPAGVGALYNEQFF
DNA: TGTGCCAGCAGTCCGGCGGGGGTCGGGGCGTTGTACAATGAGCAGTTCTTC
J: TRBJ2-1
D: TRBD2
V: TRBV6-6
size: .

CDR3: CSASLEGEEQYF
DNA: TGCAGTGCTAGTCTGGAGGGAGAAGAGCAGTACTTC
J: TRBJ2-7
D: .
V: TRBV20-1
size: .

CDR3: CASSLTSNQPQHF
DNA: TGTGCCAGCAGCTTAACAAGTAATCAGCCCCAGCATTTT
J: TRBJ1-5
D: .
V: TRBV7-2
size: .

CDR3: CASSLGQSNQPQHF
DNA: TGTGCCAGCAGTTTGGGGCAGAGCAATCAGCCCCAGCATTTT
J: TRBJ1-5
D: .
V: TRBV28
size: .

CDR3: CASRLGDRGFNQPQHF
DNA: TGTGCCAGTAGATTAGGGGACAGGGGGTTCAATCAGCCCCAGCATTTT
J: TRBJ1-5
D: TRBD1
V: TRBV19
size: .

CDR3: CASSHRDSYEQYF
DNA: TGCGCCAGCAGCCACCGGGATTCCTACGAGCAGTACTTC
J: TRBJ2-7
D: .
V: TRBV4-1
size: .

CDR3: CASSSSGGAPYEQYF
DNA: TGTGCCAGCAGTTCAAGCGGGGGGGCTCCCTACGAGCAGTACTTC
J: TRBJ2-7
D: TRBD2
V: TRBV6-5
size: .

CDR3: CASSVVLAGNEQFF
DNA: TGTGCCAGCAGCGTAGTCCTAGCGGGGAATGAGCAGTTCTTC
J: TRBJ2-1
D: TRBD2
V: TRBV9
size: .

CDR3: CASSLKGAMNTGELFF
DNA: TGCGCCAGCAGCTTGAAGGGGGCCATGAACACCGGGGAGCTGTTTTTT
J: TRBJ2-2
D: TRBD1
V: TRBV5-1
size: .

CDR3: CASSLVGGAGDTQYF
DNA: TGTGCCAGCAGCTTAGTGGGGGGGGCAGGAGATACGCAGTATTTT
J: TRBJ2-3
D: .
V: TRBV7-2
size: .

CDR3: CASSPDGLAVTGELFF
DNA: TGTGCCAGCAGTCCCGACGGACTAGCAGTCACCGGGGAGCTGTTTTTT
J: TRBJ2-2
D: TRBD2
V: TRBV28
size: once

CDR3: CASSSGTGGEKLFF
DNA: TGTGCCAGCAGCTCCGGGACAGGGGGTGAAAAACTGTTTTTT
J: TRBJ1-4
D: TRBD1
V: TRBV5-6
size: .

CDR3: CASSVLAGGDMNTQYF
DNA: TGTGCCAGCAGTGTACTAGCGGGAGGCGATATGAATACGCAGTATTTT
J: TRBJ2-3
D: TRBD2
V: TRBV27
size: .

CDR3: CATSSGGLNTEAFF
DNA: TGTGCCACCAGTTCGGGGGGGCTGAACACTGAAGCTTTCTTT
J: TRBJ1-1
D: .
V: TRBV15
size: few

CDR3: CASSRGTGVQPQHF
DNA: TGTGCCAGCAGTAGAGGGACAGGTGTTCAGCCCCAGCATTTT
J: TRBJ1-5
D: TRBD1
V: TRBV6-5
size: .

CDR3: CASSPESGDYEAFF
DNA: TGTGCCAGCAGCCCCGAGTCGGGTGACTATGAAGCTTTCTTT
J: TRBJ1-1
D: .
V: TRBV7-2
size: .

CDR3: CASSGVSVGAEGQSLHF
DNA: TGTGCCAGCAGTGGAGTTTCTGTGGGCGCAGAAGGACAATCCCTCCACTTT
J: TRBJ1-6
D: .
V: TRBV2
size: .

CDR3: CASSEASGRNEQFF
DNA: TGCGCCAGCAGTGAGGCTAGCGGGAGAAATGAGCAGTTCTTC
J: TRBJ2-1
D: TRBD2
V: TRBV10-2
size: .

CDR3: CASSSQTGNTEAFF
DNA: TGCGCCAGCAGCTCCCAGACAGGGAACACTGAAGCTTTCTTT
J: TRBJ1-1
D: .
V: TRBV5-1
size: .

CDR3: CASRPGTGGFNEQYF
DNA: TGTGCCAGCAGGCCTGGGACGGGAGGGTTTAACGAGCAGTACTTC
J: TRBJ2-7
D: TRBD2
V: TRBV27
size: .

CDR3: CASHKQGLSEEKLFF
DNA: TGTGCCAGCCATAAACAGGGCCTTTCGGAGGAAAAACTGTTTTTT
J: TRBJ1-4
D: .
V: TRBV5-6
size: once

CDR3: CASSFSRQGFHFTYEQYF
DNA: TGTGCCAGCAGCTTCTCTCGACAGGGGTTTCATTTCACCTACGAGCAGTACTTC
J: TRBJ2-7
D: TRBD1
V: TRBV5-5
size: .

CDR3: CASSLYSTVFTDTQYF
DNA: TGTGCCAGCAGCTTATATTCCACGGTTTTCACAGATACGCAGTATTTT
J: TRBJ2-3
D: .
V: TRBV7-8
size: .

CDR3: CASSQEGQGGSSNYGYTF
DNA: TGTGCCAGCAGCCAGGAAGGACAGGGGGGATCGTCTAACTATGGCTACACCTTC
J: TRBJ1-2
D: TRBD1
V: TRBV14
size: .

CDR3: CASSQDGTDQPQHF
DNA: TGCGCCAGCAGCCAAGATGGGACAGATCAGCCCCAGCATTTT
J: TRBJ1-5
D: TRBD1
V: TRBV4-1
size: .

CDR3: CASNDQPGGNQPQHF
DNA: TGTGCCAGTAACGATCAACCAGGTGGAAATCAGCCCCAGCATTTT
J: TRBJ1-5
D: .
V: TRBV19
size: .

CDR3: CASTRQALSSSGANVLTF
DNA: TGTGCCAGCACGAGACAGGCCCTCTCTAGCTCTGGGGCCAACGTCCTGACTTTC
J: TRBJ2-6
D: .
V: TRBV2
size: .

CDR3: CASSTGGVGSNYGYTF
DNA: TGTGCCAGCAGCACAGGGGGCGTGGGATCAAACTATGGCTACACCTTC
J: TRBJ1-2
D: TRBD1
V: TRBV5-5
size: .

CDR3: CASSSQGQPQHF
DNA: TGTGCCAGCAGTTCACAGGGGCAGCCCCAGCATTTT
J: TRBJ1-5
D: TRBD1
V: TRBV28
size: .

CDR3: CSASSGSTDTQYF
DNA: TGCAGTGCTAGTAGCGGGAGCACAGATACGCAGTATTTT
J: TRBJ2-3
D: TRBD2
V: TRBV20-1
size: .

CDR3: CASSPLQGSGVSYNEQFF
DNA: TGTGCCAGCAGCCCTCTACAGGGGTCTGGCGTATCCTACAATGAGCAGTTCTTC
J: TRBJ2-1
D: TRBD1
V: TRBV5-5
size: once